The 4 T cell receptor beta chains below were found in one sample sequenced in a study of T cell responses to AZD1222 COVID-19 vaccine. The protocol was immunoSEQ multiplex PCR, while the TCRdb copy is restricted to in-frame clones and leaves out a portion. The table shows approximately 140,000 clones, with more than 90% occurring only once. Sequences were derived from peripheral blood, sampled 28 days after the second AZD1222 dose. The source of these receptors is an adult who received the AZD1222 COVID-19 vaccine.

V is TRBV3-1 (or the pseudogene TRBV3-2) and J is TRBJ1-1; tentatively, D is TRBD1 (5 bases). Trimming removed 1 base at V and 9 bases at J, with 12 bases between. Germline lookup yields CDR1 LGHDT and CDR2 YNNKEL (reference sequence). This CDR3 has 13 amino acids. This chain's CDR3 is CASSQVSGSQAFF. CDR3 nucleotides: TGTGCCAGCAGCCAAGTTTCAGGGTCTCAAGCTTTCTTT.

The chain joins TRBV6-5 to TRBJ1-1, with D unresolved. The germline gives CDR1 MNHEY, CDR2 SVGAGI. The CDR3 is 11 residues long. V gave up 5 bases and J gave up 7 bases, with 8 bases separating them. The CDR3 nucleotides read TGTGCCAGCAGTCTAGGGATTGAAGCTTTCTTT. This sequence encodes CASSLGIEAFF.

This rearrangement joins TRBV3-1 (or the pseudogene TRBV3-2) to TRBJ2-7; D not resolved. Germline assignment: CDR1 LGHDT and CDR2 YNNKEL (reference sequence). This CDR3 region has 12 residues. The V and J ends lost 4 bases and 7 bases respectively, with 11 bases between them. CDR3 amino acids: CASSLGPGEQYF. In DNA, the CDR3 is TGTGCCAGCAGCCTCGGTCCTGGGGAGCAGTACTTC.

In DNA, the CDR3 is TGCGCCAGCAGCCAAGACAGATTCAGCCGCGAGCAGTACTTC. It specifies CASSQDRFSREQYF. The chain uses TRBV4-3 and TRBJ2-7; D not certain. There are 14 residues in the CDR3. Trimming took off 0 bases at V and 6 bases at J, with 12 bases between the two ends. Germline CDR1 reads LGHNA; CDR2 reads YSLEER.